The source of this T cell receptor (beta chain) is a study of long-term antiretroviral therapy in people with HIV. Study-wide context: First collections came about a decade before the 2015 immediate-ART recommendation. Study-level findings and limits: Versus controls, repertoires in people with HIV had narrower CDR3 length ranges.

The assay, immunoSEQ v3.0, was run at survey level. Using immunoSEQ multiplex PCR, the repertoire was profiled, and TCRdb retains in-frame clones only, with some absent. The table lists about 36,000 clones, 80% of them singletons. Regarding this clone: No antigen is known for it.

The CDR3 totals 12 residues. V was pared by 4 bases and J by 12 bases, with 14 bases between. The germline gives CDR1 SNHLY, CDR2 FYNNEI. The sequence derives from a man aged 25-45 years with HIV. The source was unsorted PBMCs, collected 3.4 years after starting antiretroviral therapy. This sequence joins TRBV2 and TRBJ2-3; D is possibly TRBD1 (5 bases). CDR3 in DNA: TGTGCCAGCAGTGGCTCCAGGGTGGACCAGTATTTT. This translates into CASSGSRVDQYF.